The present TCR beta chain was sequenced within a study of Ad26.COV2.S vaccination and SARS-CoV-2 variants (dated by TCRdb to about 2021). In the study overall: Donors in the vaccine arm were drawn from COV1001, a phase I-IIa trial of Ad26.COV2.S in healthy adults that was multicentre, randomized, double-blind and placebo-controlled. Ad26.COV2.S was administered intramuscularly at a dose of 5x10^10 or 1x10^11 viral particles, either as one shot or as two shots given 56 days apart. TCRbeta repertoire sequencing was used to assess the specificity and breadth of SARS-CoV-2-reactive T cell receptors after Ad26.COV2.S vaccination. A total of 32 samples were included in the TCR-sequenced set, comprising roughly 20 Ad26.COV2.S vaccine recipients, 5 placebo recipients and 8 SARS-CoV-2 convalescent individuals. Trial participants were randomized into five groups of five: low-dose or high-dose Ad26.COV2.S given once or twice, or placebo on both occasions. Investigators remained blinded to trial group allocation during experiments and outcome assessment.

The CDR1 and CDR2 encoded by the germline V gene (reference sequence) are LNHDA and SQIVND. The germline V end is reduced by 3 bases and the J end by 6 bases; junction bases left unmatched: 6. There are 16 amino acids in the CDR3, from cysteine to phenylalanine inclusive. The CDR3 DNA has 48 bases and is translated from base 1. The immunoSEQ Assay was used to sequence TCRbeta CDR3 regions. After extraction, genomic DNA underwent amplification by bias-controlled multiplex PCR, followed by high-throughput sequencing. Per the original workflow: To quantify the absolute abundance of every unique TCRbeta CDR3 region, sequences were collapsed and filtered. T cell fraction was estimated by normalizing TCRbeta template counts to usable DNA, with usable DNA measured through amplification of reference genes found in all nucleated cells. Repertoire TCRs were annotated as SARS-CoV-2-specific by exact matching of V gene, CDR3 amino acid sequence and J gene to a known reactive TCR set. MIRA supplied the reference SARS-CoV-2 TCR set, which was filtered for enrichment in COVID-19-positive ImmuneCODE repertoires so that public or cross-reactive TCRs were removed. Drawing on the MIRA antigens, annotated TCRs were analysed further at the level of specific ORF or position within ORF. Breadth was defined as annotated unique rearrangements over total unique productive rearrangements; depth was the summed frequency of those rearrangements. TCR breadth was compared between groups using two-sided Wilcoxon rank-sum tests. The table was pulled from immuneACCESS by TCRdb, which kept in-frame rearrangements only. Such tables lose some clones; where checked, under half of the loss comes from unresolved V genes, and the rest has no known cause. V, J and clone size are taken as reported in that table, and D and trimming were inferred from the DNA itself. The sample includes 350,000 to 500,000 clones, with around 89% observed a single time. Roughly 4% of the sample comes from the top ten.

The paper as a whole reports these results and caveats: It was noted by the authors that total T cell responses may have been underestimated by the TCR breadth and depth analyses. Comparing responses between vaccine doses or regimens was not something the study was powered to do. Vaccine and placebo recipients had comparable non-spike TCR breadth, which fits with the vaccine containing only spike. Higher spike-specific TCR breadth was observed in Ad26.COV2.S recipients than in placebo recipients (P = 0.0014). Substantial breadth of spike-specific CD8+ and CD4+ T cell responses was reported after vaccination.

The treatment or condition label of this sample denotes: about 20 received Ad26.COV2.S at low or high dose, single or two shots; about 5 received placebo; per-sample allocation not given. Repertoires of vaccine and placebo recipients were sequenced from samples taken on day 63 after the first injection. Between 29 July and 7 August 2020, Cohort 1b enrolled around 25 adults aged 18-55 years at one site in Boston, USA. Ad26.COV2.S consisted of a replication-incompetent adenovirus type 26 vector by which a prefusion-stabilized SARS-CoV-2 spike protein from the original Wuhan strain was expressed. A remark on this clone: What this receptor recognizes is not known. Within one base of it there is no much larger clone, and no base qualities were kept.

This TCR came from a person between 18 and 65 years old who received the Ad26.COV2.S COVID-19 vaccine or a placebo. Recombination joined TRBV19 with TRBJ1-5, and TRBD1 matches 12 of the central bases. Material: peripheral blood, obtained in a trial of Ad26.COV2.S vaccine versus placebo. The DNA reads TGTGCCAGTAGTATTCTCGGGACAGGGGGCAGTCAGCCCCAGCATTTT. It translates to CASSILGTGGSQPQHF.